A single sample gave rise to the 22 T cell receptor beta chains below, sequenced in a study of cytomegalovirus exposure and HLA in healthy donors. The PCR ran on 60 Vbeta and 13 Jbeta primers. Libraries were prepared by immunoSEQ multiplex PCR; TCRdb keeps only in-frame clonotypes and omits some of them. The sample holds about 100,000 clones, roughly 80% seen once. Sequenced: PBMCs. These receptors all come from a woman aged 55-69 years in good health and CMV-seronegative.

The chain uses TRBV7-7 and TRBJ2-2; 9 bases line up with TRBD2. The CDR3 is 14 amino acids. Germline trimming cut 10 bases from V and 6 bases from J; bases unmatched to any gene: 9. Germline CDR1 SSHAT, CDR2 FNYEAQ (reference sequence). The CDR3 spells CATAGGSIPGELFF. In DNA, the CDR3 is TGTGCCACCGCGGGAGGGTCTATTCCCGGGGAGCTGTTTTTT.

J is TRBJ2-1 and V is TRBV11-2, with no clear D. CDR3 length: 12 residues. Trimming stripped 4 bases from V and 9 bases from J, with 10 bases between. Germline V lookup: CDR1 SGHAT, CDR2 FQNNGV. CDR3 DNA: TGTGCCAGCAGCTCCGTAGGCGGTGAGCAGTTCTTC. Its translation is CASSSVGGEQFF.

This clone showed up just a few times. This rearrangement joins TRBV5-1 to TRBJ2-7; TRBD1 matches 7 bases. Looked up from germline, CDR1 is SGHRS and CDR2 is YFSETQ. V was clipped by 3 bases and J by 3 bases; unmatched bases: 6. The CDR3 covers 14 residues. CDR3 nucleotide sequence: TGCGCCAGCAGCTCAACAGGGGCTGGCTACGAGCAGTACTTC. Encoded protein: CASSSTGAGYEQYF.

The chain joins TRBV5-1 to TRBJ1-5; the D is unclear. This CDR3 comprises 16 residues. CDR1 is SGHRS, CDR2 YFSETQ, per germline. Trimming stripped 0 bases from V and 3 bases from J, with 13 bases between. CDR3 loop: CASSLGGGRDNQPQHF. Here the CDR3 DNA reads TGCGCCAGCAGCTTGGGTGGAGGAAGAGACAATCAGCCCCAGCATTTT.

This clone was recorded once. V and J are TRBV5-1 and TRBJ2-5, with 7 positions matching TRBD2. Germline CDR1 is SGHRS and CDR2 is YFSETQ. The CDR3 sequence is 13 residues long. The J segment lost 4 bases and the V segment lost 3 bases, leaving 3 bases of the junction unmatched. The CDR3 DNA sequence: TGCGCCAGCAGCTCGGGGGGTGGAGAGACCCAGTACTTC. It specifies CASSSGGGETQYF.

The V gene is TRBV29-1, the J gene TRBJ1-3; unclear D gene. Trimming cost V 7 bases and J 4 bases, with 11 bases left between them. The length of the CDR3 is 12 residues. Germline CDR1 SQVTM, CDR2 ANQGSEA. Here the CDR3 reads CSALSPGNTIYF. CDR3 bases: TGCAGCGCCCTGAGCCCCGGAAACACCATATATTTT.

The chain combines TRBV15 with TRBJ1-1; 7 nucleotides agree with TRBD1. Germline CDR1 is LNHNV and CDR2 is YYDKDF (reference sequence). The J segment lost 6 bases and the V segment lost 3 bases, leaving 10 bases of the junction unmatched. This CDR3 comprises 15 residues. The CDR3 coding sequence is TGTGCCACCAGCAGGACAAGACAGGGCATCGCTGAAGCTTTCTTT. It is translated as CATSRTRQGIAEAFF.

The chain joins TRBV7-2 to TRBJ2-1; no definite D call. Trimming pared 3 bases from V and 1 base from J, leaving 7 bases between. Germline V gene sequence: CDR1 SGHTA, CDR2 FQGNSA. The CDR3 loop spans 14 amino acids. The CDR3 here is CASSFPGSYNEQFF. CDR3 coding DNA: TGTGCCAGCAGCTTCCCCGGGTCCTACAATGAGCAGTTCTTC.

The V call is TRBV6-5, the J call TRBJ2-7, with 7 positions matching TRBD1. V lost 6 bases and J lost 1; bases outside the gene matches: 9. CDR3 length: 15 residues. Germline V gene data show CDR1 as MNHEY and CDR2 as SVGAGI. CDR3 sequence reads: CASSHSGTASYEQYF. CDR3 DNA: TGTGCCAGCAGCCATTCCGGGACAGCTTCCTACGAGCAGTACTTC.

The V and J genes are TRBV7-2 and TRBJ1-1, with TRBD1 matching 9 bases. The CDR3 extends over 14 amino acids. Germline V gene sequence: CDR1 SGHTA, CDR2 FQGNSA. Trimming removed 5 bases from V and 10 bases from J; junction bases left unmatched: 11. Here the CDR3 DNA reads TGTGCCAGCAGCCCGGGGACAGGGCTGGGGGGAGCTTTCTTT. Residues: CASSPGTGLGGAFF.

The chain has TRBV9 and TRBJ1-1, with D possibly matching TRBD1 (6 bases). This CDR3 is built from 17 residues. V was trimmed by 4 bases and J by 0 bases, leaving 19 bases between them. Germline-derived CDR1 and CDR2 are SGDLS and YYNGEE. This CDR3 reads CASSSSRKTGMNTEAFF. CDR3 nucleotide sequence: TGTGCCAGCAGCTCAAGTAGGAAGACAGGTATGAACACTGAAGCTTTCTTT.

The rearrangement uses TRBV5-1 and TRBJ2-7, with D possibly being TRBD1 (5 bases). The germline V and J ends were trimmed by 2 bases and 0 bases, with 15 bases remaining between them. Germline CDR1 SGHRS, CDR2 YFSETQ. This CDR3 is built from 16 residues. CDR3 sequence: CASSLGNTGSSYEQYF. The CDR3 DNA is TGCGCCAGCAGCTTAGGTAACACAGGAAGCTCCTACGAGCAGTACTTC.

The chain carries TRBV29-1 and TRBJ2-7; TRBD1 matches 7 bases. The CDR3 sequence is 13 residues long. Per the germline V gene, CDR1 is SQVTM and CDR2 is ANQGSEA. J lost 4 bases, V lost 4 bases, and 7 bases had no gene match. In DNA form, the CDR3 reads TGCAGCGTTGGCAGGGGGTTAAGGTACGAGCAGTACTTC. Protein sequence: CSVGRGLRYEQYF.

V and J are TRBV7-9 and TRBJ1-2, with TRBD1 identical over 8 bases. There are 12 residues in the CDR3. The V segment lost 5 bases and the J segment 8 bases; nucleotides outside the gene matches: 4. In germline, CDR1 is SEHNR, CDR2 FQNEAQ (reference sequence). This CDR3 reads CASSPGGEGYTF. In nucleotides, the CDR3 is TGTGCCAGCAGCCCAGGGGGCGAAGGCTACACCTTC.

This clone was detected once. The chain uses TRBV2 and TRBJ2-2; D call uncertain. Trimming left V 8 bases short and J 3 bases short, with 7 bases between. The CDR3 covers 12 residues. Germline lookup yields CDR1 SNHLY and CDR2 FYNNEI. Here the CDR3 DNA reads TGTGCCAGCGGCCGGGACACCGGGGAGCTGTTTTTT. Amino acid sequence: CASGRDTGELFF. The entire variable domain, with the rest obtained from reference TRBV2 and TRBJ2-2, is as follows: EPEVTQTPSHQVTQMGQEVILRCVPISNHLYFYWYRQILGQKVEFLVSFYNNEISEKSEIFDDQFSVERPDGSNFTLKIRSTKLEDSAMYFCASGRDTGELFFGEGSRLTVL.

J is TRBJ2-1 and V is TRBV9; TRBD2 matches at 9 bases. Germline V lookup: CDR1 SGDLS, CDR2 YYNGEE. The CDR3 runs 15 residues. Unmatched junction bases numbered 6, after V lost 3 bases and J lost 5 bases. DNA for the CDR3: TGTGCCAGCAGCGGAGCGGGAGGAAAGGACAATGAGCAGTTCTTC. This translates into CASSGAGGKDNEQFF.

V and J are TRBV28 and TRBJ2-5; 10 nucleotides agree with TRBD1. Germline CDR1 is MDHEN and CDR2 is SYDVKM. The CDR3 is made up of 13 amino acids. After removal of 10 bases from V and 5 bases from J, the junction contained 7 bases not matched to a gene. Written as DNA, the CDR3 is TGTGCCACCCCGGACAGGGGGGTTGAGACCCAGTACTTC. Encoded protein: CATPDRGVETQYF.

This clone was seen a handful of times. The genes are TRBV11-2 and TRBJ1-4, with 12 bases that match TRBD1. This CDR3 has 18 residues. The V segment lost 5 bases and the J segment 4 bases; nucleotides outside the gene matches: 11. CDR1 and CDR2 (germline): SGHAT, FQNNGV. As DNA, the CDR3 is TGTGCCAGCAGCGCTCCCCCGGGACAGGGGGCGTATAATGAAAAACTGTTTTTT. Translation gives CASSAPPGQGAYNEKLFF.

V is TRBV4-3 and J is TRBJ1-1; D unclear. Germline V gene data show CDR1 as LGHNA and CDR2 as YSLEER. The CDR3 runs to 13 residues. V lost 0 bases, J lost 6 bases, and 8 bases lay in between. The CDR3 nucleotides read TGCGCCAGCAGCCAAGATCGAGGTTCTGAAGCTTTCTTT. Translating it yields CASSQDRGSEAFF.

The chain uses TRBV7-2 and TRBJ1-1; possibly TRBD1 for D (5 bases). Between the trimmed V and J ends, which lost 0 bases and 8 bases, there was a span of 19 bases. The germline V gene has CDR1 SGHTA and CDR2 FQGNSA. CDR3 size: 16 residues. The CDR3 DNA reads TGTGCCAGCAGCTTAGCGGGCAGGGAAGCGTCCTCCGAAGCTTTCTTT. Encoded protein: CASSLAGREASSEAFF.

This chain uses TRBV5-1 with TRBJ2-3, with D unclear. The CDR3 length is 13 residues. Trimming left V 4 bases short and J 0 bases short, with 6 bases between. Per the germline V gene, CDR1 is SGHRS and CDR2 is YFSETQ. CDR3 sequence (DNA): TGCGCCAGCAGCCGCACTAGCACAGATACGCAGTATTTT. Its translation is CASSRTSTDTQYF.

The table lists this clone with a few counts. The gene calls are TRBV19 and TRBJ1-5; 10 nucleotides align to TRBD1. J gave up 5 bases and V 6 bases, and 7 bases lay outside the gene matches. The CDR3 covers 15 residues. Looked up from germline, CDR1 is LNHDA and CDR2 is SQIVND (reference sequence). CDR3 region: CASRDRGQDDQPQHF. DNA for the CDR3: TGTGCCAGTAGAGACAGGGGGCAGGATGATCAGCCCCAGCATTTT.